This T cell receptor beta chain was profiled in a study of human T cells and chemical hapten exposure. Turning to the study itself: Diphenylcyclopropenone, dosed weekly to the scalp, was given to patients throughout the roughly 25-week study.

Documented time point: patch test 2, 6 weeks after DPC sensitization. Stated treatment: therapeutic diphenylcyclopropenone sensitization with weekly scalp DPC. Donation of samples came from alopecia patients who were 18 to 70 years old and suitable for DPC. V lost 8 bases to trimming and J lost 8 bases, with 22 bases between them. The CDR3 covers 15 residues. Germline CDR1 reads MDHEN; CDR2 reads SYDVKM. From the RACE reads, TCRdb called clonotypes with MiXCR, one entry per CDR3 protein. Among a few hundred thousand distinct CDR3 sequences listed, about 6.3% were seen once. The sequence came from a woman aged 18-35 years with alopecia areata. Some clones in this sample may be carry-over from other donors' samples. This sequence joins TRBV28 and TRBJ2-1, with D perhaps TRBD1 (5 bases). The sample was whole blood, taken in connection with sensitization to the hapten diphenylcyclopropenone (DPC). CDR3 sequence: CASAGRQTAWDEQFF. The CDR3 bases are TGTGCCAGCGCCGGTCGCCAGACAGCCTGGGATGAGCAGTTCTTC. The whole variable domain, remainder taken from reference TRBV28 and TRBJ2-1, is DVKVTQSSRYLVKRTGEKVFLECVQDMDHENMFWYRQDPGLGLRLIYFSYDVKMKEKGDIPEGYSVSREKKERFSLILESASTNQTSMYLCASAGRQTAWDEQFFGPGTRLTVL.